The 3 T cell receptor beta chains in this list originate from one sample, sequenced in a study of T cells after posttransplantation cyclophosphamide. Cyclophosphamide on days +3 and +4 followed busulfan-fludarabine conditioning and a marrow graft. Method: immunoSEQ multiplex PCR; TCRdb's copy keeps in-frame clones and lacks some. The table records roughly 8,700 clones, 90% of them present only once. The source material was CD4+ T cells sorted from blood, sampled roughly 1,400 days after allogeneic stem cell transplant with posttransplant cyclophosphamide. The receptors come from a female patient between 50 and 60 years old who received an allogeneic stem cell transplant from a related donor, was CMV-positive, and had no GVHD. Some of the T cells may derive from the graft donor.

The genes are TRBV5-4 and TRBJ2-5; TRBD2 agrees at 11 bases. V trimming: 2 bases; J trimming: 7 bases; junction bases outside the gene matches: 10. This CDR3 has 16 amino acids. The V gene's germline CDR1 is SGHNT and CDR2 YYREEE (reference sequence). The CDR3 nucleotides read TGTGCCAGCAGCTTTACTCTAGCGGGAGGTCTATGGACCCAGTACTTC. Residues: CASSFTLAGGLWTQYF. The full variable domain, its missing parts supplied by reference TRBV5-4 and TRBJ2-5, is ETGVTQSPTHLIKTRGQQVTLRCSSQSGHNTVSWYQQALGQGPQFIFQYYREEENGRGNFPPRFSGLQFPNYSSELNVNALELDDSALYLCASSFTLAGGLWTQYFGPGTRLLVL.

This clone occurred a few times. The rearrangement links TRBV25-1 to TRBJ2-3; TRBD1 is a possible D gene (5 bases). CDR1 MGHDK and CDR2 SYGVNS come from the germline V gene. V was clipped by 3 bases and J by 5 bases, with 9 bases between them. The CDR3 covers 13 residues. CDR3 nucleotides: TGTGCCAGCAGTGATCAGGGAAGAGATACGCAGTATTTT. Its protein product is CASSDQGRDTQYF.

The V gene is TRBV15, the J gene TRBJ2-7, with a possible D match to TRBD1 (6 bases). The V gene's germline CDR1 is LNHNV and CDR2 YYDKDF (reference sequence). The CDR3 extends over 14 amino acids. Trimming left V 3 bases short and J 3 bases short, with 12 bases between. This CDR3 reads CATSSGRGGYEQYF. CDR3 bases: TGTGCCACCAGCAGTGGCAGGGGTGGCTACGAGCAGTACTTC. Full variable domain (remainder filled in from reference TRBV15 and TRBJ2-7): DAMVIQNPRYQVTQFGKPVTLSCSQTLNHNVMYWYQQKSSQAPKLLFHYYDKDFNNEADTPDNFQSRRPNTSFCFLDIRSPGLGDTAMYLCATSSGRGGYEQYFGPGTRLTVT.